Below are 28 T cell receptor beta chains sequenced from a single sample in a study of immune characteristics of hereditary and idiopathic chronic pancreatitis. The protocol was immunoSEQ multiplex PCR, while the TCRdb copy is restricted to in-frame clones and leaves out a portion. The sample gives about 2,000 clones, around 74% of which show up once; roughly 15% is in the top ten. Patients having total pancreatectomy with islet autotransplantation provided the chronic pancreatitis pancreas tissue. The sample was pancreas tissue with idiopathic chronic pancreatitis. These receptor sequences come from a human donor with chronic pancreatitis.

The chain is built from TRBV29-1 and TRBJ2-7; 9 nucleotides agree with TRBD1. Germline CDR1 and CDR2: SQVTM and ANQGSEA. The CDR3 sequence is 12 residues long. The V and J ends lost 7 bases and 3 bases, in that order; junction bases with no gene match: 4. CDR3 sequence reads: CSARQGDYEQYF. In DNA form, the CDR3 reads TGCAGCGCCCGACAGGGGGACTACGAGCAGTACTTC.

The CDR3 here is CASSQDEGGFEQYF. CDR3 sequence (DNA): TGCGCCAGCAGCCAAGATGAGGGGGGGTTTGAGCAGTACTTC. V gene TRBV4-1 combines with J gene TRBJ2-7; TRBD2 is a possible D gene (7 bases). The V and J ends lost 0 bases and 7 bases respectively, with 13 bases between them. Germline CDR1 MGHRA, CDR2 YSYEKL. The CDR3 contains 14 residues.

The CDR3 loop is CASSSLWDSRSRNTEAFF. The CDR3 nucleotides are TGTGCCAGCAGTTCCCTATGGGACAGTCGGTCACGGAACACTGAAGCTTTCTTT. The chain links TRBV6-2 or TRBV6-3 to TRBJ1-1; 7 bases are a match to TRBD1. CDR1 is MNHEY, CDR2 SVGEGT, per germline. The CDR3 has 18 amino acids. After removal of 4 bases from V and 1 base from J, the junction contained 15 bases not matched to a gene.

The chain carries TRBV4-1 and TRBJ1-5; D perhaps matches TRBD1 (5 bases). Germline CDR1 reads MGHRA; CDR2 reads YSYEKL. V was cut by 1 base and J by 6 bases, with 13 bases left in between. The CDR3 contains 15 residues. CDR3 DNA sequence: TGCGCCAGCAGCCAAGTCGGTTCAGGGTCTCAGCCCCAGCATTTT. Amino acid sequence: CASSQVGSGSQPQHF.

The chain's CDR3 is CASSFAGTSGGSEQFF. The CDR3 region has the DNA TGTGCCAGCAGCTTCGCAGGGACTAGCGGGGGATCGGAGCAGTTCTTC. The V and J genes are TRBV7-3 and TRBJ2-1, with TRBD2 matching over 14 bases. Germline CDR1 reads SGHTA; CDR2 reads FQGTGA. Germline trimming cut 3 bases from V and 10 bases from J; bases unmatched to any gene: 8. CDR3 length equals 16 residues.

The V and J genes are TRBV4-3 and TRBJ2-2, with D possibly matching TRBD1 (5 bases). Trimming stripped 5 bases from V and 0 bases from J, with 10 bases between. CDR1 and CDR2 from the germline V gene are LGHNA and YSLEER. CDR3 length equals 15 residues. CDR3 amino acids: CASSGHYANTGELFF. CDR3 nucleotide sequence: TGCGCCAGCAGCGGACATTACGCGAACACCGGGGAGCTGTTTTTT.

The chain has TRBV10-2 and TRBJ2-3; 7 bases line up with TRBD1. CDR1 and CDR2 from the germline V gene are WSHSY and SAAADI. The V segment lost 7 bases and the J segment 3 bases; nucleotides outside the gene matches: 4. The CDR3 runs 13 residues. CDR3 coding DNA: TGCGCCAGCAAGGCGACAGGGACAGATACGCAGTATTTT. Translation: CASKATGTDTQYF.

The gene calls are TRBV7-2 and TRBJ2-7; the D gene could be TRBD1 or TRBD2 (5 bases each). Germline V gene lookup returns CDR1 SGHTA and CDR2 FQGNSA. Trimming left V 5 bases short and J 4 bases short, with 18 bases between. The CDR3 spans 15 residues. In DNA form, the CDR3 reads TGTGCCAGCAGCATCGGGACCCACCGGTCGTACGAGCAGTACTTC. Residues: CASSIGTHRSYEQYF.

This clone is judged large. This chain connects TRBV7-3 to TRBJ2-1; 11 bases are a match to TRBD2. CDR3 length equals 16 residues. The germline gives CDR1 SGHTA, CDR2 FQGTGA. V gave up 2 bases and J gave up 1 base; unmatched junction bases: 1. The CDR3 coding sequence is TGTGCCAGCAGCTTATTAGCGGGAGGGTCCTACAATGAGCAGTTCTTC. The encoded protein is CASSLLAGGSYNEQFF.

This rearrangement joins TRBV4-3 to TRBJ2-3; 14 bases agree with TRBD2. CDR1 LGHNA and CDR2 YSLEER come from the germline V gene. The CDR3 is 20 residues long. With 0 bases clipped from V and 4 bases from J, the junction kept 12 bases outside the gene matches. The CDR3 nucleotides are TGCGCCAGCAGCCAAGATCAGGGACTAGCGGGAGTAGGGGGGCCAGATACGCAGTATTTT. Its protein is CASSQDQGLAGVGGPDTQYF.

J is TRBJ2-3 and V is TRBV24-1; D is unclear. Germline V gene lookup returns CDR1 KGHDR and CDR2 SFDVKD. This CDR3 region has 13 residues. Deletions cut 6 bases from V and 1 base from J, with 7 bases between. The CDR3 here is CATSIGGTDTQYF. The CDR3 DNA is TGTGCCACCAGTATCGGAGGCACAGATACGCAGTATTTT.

This chain links TRBV28 with TRBJ1-5; 10 positions match TRBD1. J gave up 5 bases and V 10 bases, and 8 bases lay outside the gene matches. CDR1 and CDR2 (germline): MDHEN, SYDVKM. The CDR3 length is 14 residues. The CDR3 here is CAIDRGRADQPQHF. CDR3 coding DNA: TGTGCCATCGACAGGGGGCGAGCTGATCAGCCCCAGCATTTT.

This clone was observed a few times. Here the CDR3 DNA reads TGTGCCAGCAGCATGGGGGGGAGCACAGATACGCAGTATTTT. Residues: CASSMGGSTDTQYF. V and J are TRBV7-2 and TRBJ2-3; 7 bases agree with TRBD2. The V gene end was trimmed by 5 bases and the J gene end by 0 bases; junction bases not matched to a gene: 2. In germline, CDR1 is SGHTA, CDR2 FQGNSA. The CDR3 has 14 residues.

This chain connects TRBV6-4 to TRBJ2-3; 14 bases fit TRBD2. The trim removed 0 bases at V and 4 bases at J, leaving 0 bases unmatched. From germline, CDR1 is MRHNA and CDR2 SNTAGT. This CDR3 is built from 16 residues. In DNA, the CDR3 is TGTGCCAGCAGTGACTCGACTAGCGGGGGGGCAGATACGCAGTATTTT. This gives the protein CASSDSTSGGADTQYF.

The V gene is TRBV29-1, the J gene TRBJ2-1; 7 positions match TRBD1. V trimming: 2 bases; J trimming: 1 base; junction bases outside the gene matches: 8. From germline, CDR1 is SQVTM and CDR2 ANQGSEA. CDR3 length equals 16 residues. CDR3 sequence reads: CSVEPPDRVSYNEQFF. CDR3 in DNA: TGCAGCGTTGAACCCCCCGACAGGGTTTCCTACAATGAGCAGTTCTTC.

J is TRBJ1-1 and V is TRBV7-2; no reliable D call. The V end lost 2 bases, the J end lost 2 bases, and 9 bases lay between the germline ends. Looked up from germline, CDR1 is SGHTA and CDR2 is FQGNSA. CDR3 length: 14 amino acids. CDR3 protein: CASSLYQANTEAFF. As DNA, the CDR3 is TGTGCCAGCAGCTTATATCAGGCAAACACTGAAGCTTTCTTT.

The CDR3 DNA is TGCGCCAGCAGCCGGACAGGGATGGCACTCACAGATACGCAGTATTTT. It specifies CASSRTGMALTDTQYF. This chain connects TRBV5-1 to TRBJ2-3; TRBD1 matches 8 bases. CDR3 size: 16 residues. After removal of 4 bases from V and 2 bases from J, the junction contained 9 bases not matched to a gene. Germline-derived CDR1 and CDR2 are SGHRS and YFSETQ.

The rearrangement links TRBV5-1 to TRBJ2-3, with 13 bases matching TRBD2. This CDR3 region has 16 residues. The V segment lost 4 bases and the J segment 7 bases; nucleotides outside the gene matches: 9. Germline V CDR1 and CDR2: SGHRS, YFSETQ. CDR3 in amino acids: CASSPEPGLAGNTQYF. Here the CDR3 DNA reads TGCGCCAGCAGCCCGGAACCGGGACTAGCGGGAAATACGCAGTATTTT. Filled out from reference TRBV5-1 and TRBJ2-3, the complete variable domain reads KAGVTQTPRYLIKTRGQQVTLSCSPISGHRSVSWYQQTPGQGLQFLFEYFSETQRNKGNFPGRFSGRQFSNSRSEMNVSTLELGDSALYLCASSPEPGLAGNTQYFGPGTRLTVL.

J is TRBJ2-3 and V is TRBV5-4; 7 bases are shared with TRBD2. CDR3 length: 15 residues. Trimming cost V 4 bases and J 3 bases; bases outside gene matches: 8. Per germline, CDR1 SGHNT and CDR2 YYREEE (reference sequence). CDR3 nucleotide sequence: TGTGCCAGCAGCCCACCGGGACTACCTACAGATACGCAGTATTTT. Protein: CASSPPGLPTDTQYF.

Here the CDR3 DNA reads TGTGCCACGAAAGGAGTTGAGACCGGGGAGCTGTTTTTT. It specifies CATKGVETGELFF. The chain recombines TRBV24-1 with TRBJ2-2; the D is unclear. The CDR3 loop spans 13 amino acids. Germline CDR1 is KGHDR and CDR2 is SFDVKD. V gave up 10 bases and J gave up 5 bases, with 13 bases separating them.

The chain couples TRBV5-1 to TRBJ2-7; TRBD1 matches 7 bases. CDR3 length: 12 residues. From germline, CDR1 is SGHRS and CDR2 YFSETQ. Trimming took 5 bases from V and 7 from J; bases not matched to a gene: 6. CDR3 in amino acids: CASSTDRVEQYF. The CDR3 DNA reads as TGCGCCAGCAGTACAGACAGGGTTGAGCAGTACTTC.

V gene TRBV27 combines with J gene TRBJ1-1; a weak D match, TRBD1 (6 bases). V was clipped by 0 bases and J by 1 base, with 9 bases between them. The CDR3 runs 15 residues. The germline CDR1 and CDR2 sequences are MNHEY and SMNVEV (reference sequence). The CDR3 DNA sequence: TGTGCCAGCAGTTTATCAGGACAGTGGAACACTGAAGCTTTCTTT. Protein sequence: CASSLSGQWNTEAFF.

This chain connects TRBV5-1 to TRBJ1-2; tentative D call: TRBD1 (5 bases). V lost 0 bases and J 1 base, leaving 10 bases between the germline ends. Germline assignment: CDR1 SGHRS and CDR2 YFSETQ. This CDR3 is 15 amino acids long. The CDR3 coding sequence is TGCGCCAGCAGCTTGGCTGAGACAGTTAACTATGGCTACACCTTC. Translating it yields CASSLAETVNYGYTF. The entire variable domain, with the rest obtained from reference TRBV5-1 and TRBJ1-2, is as follows: KAGVTQTPRYLIKTRGQQVTLSCSPISGHRSVSWYQQTPGQGLQFLFEYFSETQRNKGNFPGRFSGRQFSNSRSEMNVSTLELGDSALYLCASSLAETVNYGYTFGSGTRLTVV.

The DNA for the CDR3 is TGTGCCAGCAGTGAAGCAGCGGGGGGGCCCAATGAGCAGTTCTTC. Its translation is CASSEAAGGPNEQFF. V and J are TRBV6-1 and TRBJ2-1, with TRBD2 matching over 10 bases. The V gene end was trimmed by 0 bases and the J gene end by 6 bases; junction bases not matched to a gene: 2. The CDR3 totals 15 residues. The V gene's germline CDR1 is MNHNS and CDR2 SASEGT.

This sequence joins TRBV4-3 and TRBJ1-5; TRBD1 matches at 12 bases. The CDR3 sequence is 16 residues long. CDR1 is LGHNA, CDR2 YSLEER, per germline. V was clipped by 0 bases and J by 6 bases; unmatched bases: 3. The CDR3 coding sequence is TGCGCCAGCAGCCAAGATGGGACAGGGGGCACTCAGCCCCAGCATTTT. This codes for CASSQDGTGGTQPQHF.

The chain couples TRBV9 to TRBJ2-5; tentatively, D is TRBD1 (6 bases). The CDR3 loop spans 19 amino acids. Germline V gives CDR1 SGDLS, CDR2 YYNGEE. Trimming removed 3 bases from V and 1 base from J, with 25 bases in between. Written as DNA, the CDR3 is TGTGCCAGCAGCGCCCGGGACCAGGGGCCGAGCCTCCCCCAAGAGACCCAGTACTTC. Protein sequence: CASSARDQGPSLPQETQYF.

V is TRBV7-9 and J is TRBJ1-1; no clear D gene. V was shortened by 2 bases and J by 3 bases, with 7 bases between the two germline ends. CDR1 is SEHNR, CDR2 FQNEAQ, per germline (reference sequence). This CDR3 spans 13 amino acids. The CDR3: CASSLQRDTEAFF. The CDR3 nucleotides read TGTGCCAGCAGCTTACAACGGGACACTGAAGCTTTCTTT.

This clone was counted a few times. The genes are TRBV4-3 and TRBJ2-5, with D tentatively TRBD1 or TRBD2 (5 bases each). The CDR3 contains 15 residues. Trimming shortened V by 0 bases and J by 5 bases, and 13 bases separated the two germline ends. CDR1 is LGHNA and CDR2 is YSLEER in the germline V gene. CDR3 coding DNA: TGCGCCAGCAGCCAAGACTCGGGACCGCGGGAGACCCAGTACTTC. It translates to CASSQDSGPRETQYF.